This T cell receptor (beta chain) was recorded in a study of T cell responses to AZD1222 COVID-19 vaccine. Points from the study as a whole: Repertoire samples came only from after the peak T cell response.

Comments on this clone: Its antigen is still unknown.

Assay: immunoSEQ multiplex PCR; the TCRdb copy retains only in-frame clones and omits some. Seen here are 150,000 or so clones, roughly nine tenths observed once, and the top ten hold 5% to 6%. The sample here was peripheral blood, taken on day 0 of MenACWY control vaccination. This receptor was taken from an adult in good health.

In DNA, the CDR3 is TGCGCCAGCAGCCCTAGACTAGCGGGGGCCACAGATACGCAGTATTTT. As protein: CASSPRLAGATDTQYF. The genes are TRBV5-1 and TRBJ2-3, with 12 positions matching TRBD2. The germline CDR1 and CDR2 sequences are SGHRS and YFSETQ. Trimming at V came to 4 bases and at J to 2 bases, leaving 5 bases not matched to a gene. CDR3 size: 16 residues.